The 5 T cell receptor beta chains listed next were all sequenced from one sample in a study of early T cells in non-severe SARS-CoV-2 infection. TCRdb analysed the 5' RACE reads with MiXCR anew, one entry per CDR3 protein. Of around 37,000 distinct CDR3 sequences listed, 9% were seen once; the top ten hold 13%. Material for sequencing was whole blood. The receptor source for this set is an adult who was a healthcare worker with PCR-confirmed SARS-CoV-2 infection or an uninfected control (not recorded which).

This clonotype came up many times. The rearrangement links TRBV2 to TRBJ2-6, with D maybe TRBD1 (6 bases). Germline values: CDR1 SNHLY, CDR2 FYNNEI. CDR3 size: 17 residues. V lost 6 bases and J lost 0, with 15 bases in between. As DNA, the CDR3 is TGTGCCAGCAGGACATGGGACACAAGCTCTGGGGCCAACGTCCTGACTTTC. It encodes CASRTWDTSSGANVLTF. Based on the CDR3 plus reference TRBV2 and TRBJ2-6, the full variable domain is EPEVTQTPSHQVTQMGQEVILRCVPISNHLYFYWYRQILGQKVEFLVSFYNNEISEKSEIFDDQFSVERPDGSNFTLKIRSTKLEDSAMYFCASRTWDTSSGANVLTFGAGSRLTVL.

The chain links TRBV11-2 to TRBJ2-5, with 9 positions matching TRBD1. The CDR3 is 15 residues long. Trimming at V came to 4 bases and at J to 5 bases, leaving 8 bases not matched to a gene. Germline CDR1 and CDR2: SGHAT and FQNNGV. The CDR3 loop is CASSSGDRVQETQYF. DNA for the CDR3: TGTGCCAGCAGCTCCGGGGACAGGGTACAGGAGACCCAGTACTTC.

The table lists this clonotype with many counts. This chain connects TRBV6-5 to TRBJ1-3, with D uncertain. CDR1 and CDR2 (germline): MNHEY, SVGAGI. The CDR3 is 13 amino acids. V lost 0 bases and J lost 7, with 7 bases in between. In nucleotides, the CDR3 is TGTGCCAGCAGTTACTCTCCGGGTAACACCATATATTTT. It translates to CASSYSPGNTIYF.

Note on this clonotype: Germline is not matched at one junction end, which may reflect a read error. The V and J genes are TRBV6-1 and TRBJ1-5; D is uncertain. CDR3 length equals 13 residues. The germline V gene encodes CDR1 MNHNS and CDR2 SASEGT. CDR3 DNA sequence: TGTGTCAGCAGTGTGTCACCCGGGCAGCCCCAGCATTTT. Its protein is CVSSVSPGQPQHF.

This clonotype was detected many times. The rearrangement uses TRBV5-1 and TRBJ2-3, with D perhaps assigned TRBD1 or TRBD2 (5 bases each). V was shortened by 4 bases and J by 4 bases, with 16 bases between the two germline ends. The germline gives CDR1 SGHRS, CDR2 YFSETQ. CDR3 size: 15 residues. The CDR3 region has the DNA TGCGCCAGCAGCAACCGGGGCAGAGGGGCAGATACGCAGTATTTT. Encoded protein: CASSNRGRGADTQYF.